Listed here is a single T cell receptor beta chain. Its antigen remains unknown. The data stem from a study of cytomegalovirus exposure and HLA in healthy donors. The germline V gene encodes CDR1 SGHKS and CDR2 YYEKEE (reference sequence). With 3 bases clipped from V and 4 bases from J, the junction kept 4 bases outside the gene matches. The CDR3 covers 15 residues. The donors, nominally healthy at sampling, likely had unrecorded immune exposures. Primers included in the PCR were 60 Vbeta and 13 Jbeta primers. The data were produced by immunoSEQ multiplex PCR, yet TCRdb's version contains in-frame clones alone and is incomplete. Of roughly 180,000 clones listed, 60% to 85% were seen once; the top ten hold 0.6% to 0.9%. Study observations and caveats: The authors excluded some V segments, including TRBV6-2 and TRBV6-3, as indistinguishable. The classifier was said to identify cytomegalovirus status with high specificity and sensitivity. Later examination showed HLA-associated TCR beta chains had greater clonal expansion than equally common others.

V is TRBV5-5 and J is TRBJ2-3; TRBD2 agrees at 11 bases. The sequence derives from a female donor in good health and CMV-seronegative. Material for sequencing was PBMCs. CDR3 coding DNA: TGTGCCAGCAGCTGGACTAGCGGGTTCGCAGATACGCAGTATTTT. As protein: CASSWTSGFADTQYF.